This T cell receptor beta chain came from a study of spatial heterogeneity in lung cancer. Overall study findings and caveats: In blood, ubiquitous expanded tumor TCRs appeared more at resection than follow-up.

Time point: sample taken at primary tumor resection. Whole RNA obtained from tumor, nontumor lung or frozen PBMC underwent sequencing without sorting. This CDR3 has 11 amino acids. V lost 3 bases and J 3 bases, leaving 2 bases between the germline ends. Germline V gene data show CDR1 as KGHSH and CDR2 as LQKENI. The table lists this clonotype with many counts. Antigen unknown. TCRdb called the 5' RACE reads again in MiXCR, with one record for every CDR3 protein. The profile shows some 100,000 distinct CDR3 sequences, approximately 8.6% of them singletons. The gene calls are TRBV18 and TRBJ2-5, with D hard to call. This sequence was found in a male donor with early-stage non-small cell lung cancer. Sequencing was performed on PBMCs, taken at surgery. As DNA, the CDR3 is TGTGCCAGCTCACCTAAAGAGACCCAGTACTTC. Protein sequence: CASSPKETQYF.